This T cell receptor (beta chain) was identified during a study of siplizumab effects on memory and regulatory T cells. Study results and caveats: The study found naive T cells seemingly more diverse than memory cells and seemingly major alloresponse contributors. The majority of clones, roughly 80-95% of proliferating CD4+ or CD8+ clones, lacked an assignable naive or memory phenotype. The mapping of alloreactive clones to unstimulated subsets covered only a minor fraction of them.

Only in-frame clones appear in the TCRdb table, and some are missing; sequencing was by immunoSEQ multiplex PCR. The sample lists approximately 100,000 clones; roughly 94% were seen once. The CDR3 spans 16 residues. The V segment lost 5 bases and the J segment 4 bases; nucleotides outside the gene matches: 9. Germline V gene lookup returns CDR1 SGHTA and CDR2 FQGNSA. On this clone: Its specificity is not known.

The specimen sequenced was non-Treg CD4+ T cells sorted from blood. The rearrangement joins TRBV7-2 to TRBJ2-1, with 9 bases lining up with TRBD2. The clonotype was recovered from a human donor in good health. The CDR3 nucleotides read TGTGCCAGCAGCGCGCCCGGGACTAGCAGTTACAATGAGCAGTTCTTC. This encodes CASSAPGTSSYNEQFF.